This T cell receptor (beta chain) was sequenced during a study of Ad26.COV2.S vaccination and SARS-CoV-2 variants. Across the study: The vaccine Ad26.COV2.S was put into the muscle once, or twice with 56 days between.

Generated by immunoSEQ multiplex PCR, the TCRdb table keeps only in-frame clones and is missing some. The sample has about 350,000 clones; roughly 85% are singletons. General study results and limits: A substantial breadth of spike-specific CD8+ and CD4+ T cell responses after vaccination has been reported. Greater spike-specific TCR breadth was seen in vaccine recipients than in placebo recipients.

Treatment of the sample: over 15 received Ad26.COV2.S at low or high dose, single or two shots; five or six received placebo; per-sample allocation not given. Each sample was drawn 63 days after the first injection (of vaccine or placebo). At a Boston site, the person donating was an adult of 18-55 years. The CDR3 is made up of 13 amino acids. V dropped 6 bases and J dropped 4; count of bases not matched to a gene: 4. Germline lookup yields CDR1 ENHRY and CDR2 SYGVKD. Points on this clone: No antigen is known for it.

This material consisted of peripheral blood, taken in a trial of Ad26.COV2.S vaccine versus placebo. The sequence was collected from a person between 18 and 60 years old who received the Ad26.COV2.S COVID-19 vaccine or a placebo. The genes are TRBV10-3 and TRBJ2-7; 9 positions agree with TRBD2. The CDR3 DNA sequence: TGTGCCATCAGCGCGGGACTAGCTTACGAGCAGTACTTC. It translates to CAISAGLAYEQYF.